These 28 T cell receptor beta chains share one sample of origin, sequenced in a study of shared clonotypes between healthy human individuals. Naive CD8 cells lacked CD45RO and underwent positive selection for CCR7, leaving out terminally differentiated effector memory CD45RA+ cells. Method: immunoSEQ multiplex PCR; TCRdb's copy keeps in-frame clones and lacks some. Of about 700,000 clones listed, about 91% are singletons. The sequenced sample consisted of naive CD8+ T cells sorted from blood. Receptors were obtained from a man aged 30 to 39 in good health.

V gene TRBV2 combines with J gene TRBJ2-1; 10 positions match TRBD2. The V gene's germline CDR1 is SNHLY and CDR2 FYNNEI. V shed 11 bases, J shed 12 bases, and the junction held 16 bases outside the gene matches. This CDR3 contains 14 residues. Here the CDR3 DNA reads TGTGCCGTGAGAGGGACTAGCGCGTTATGGGGGCAGTTCTTC. Translation: CAVRGTSALWGQFF.

The CDR3 sequence is CASSDIGVRLPYEQYF. The CDR3, as DNA: TGTGCCAGCAGTGACATAGGGGTCAGGCTCCCCTACGAGCAGTACTTC. The V call is TRBV6-1, the J call TRBJ2-7, with TRBD1 as a possible D gene (5 bases). Germline V lookup: CDR1 MNHNS, CDR2 SASEGT. V was shortened by 3 bases and J by 2 bases, with 17 bases between the two germline ends. The CDR3 is 16 amino acids.

This chain uses TRBV4-1 with TRBJ2-2; D ambiguous. V was cut by 1 base and J by 9 bases, with 9 bases left in between. This CDR3 contains 13 residues. Germline V CDR1 and CDR2: MGHRA, YSYEKL. CDR3 in DNA: TGCGCCAGCAGCCAAGGCCCTTCCAGGGAGCTGTTTTTT. Translation: CASSQGPSRELFF.

The chain carries TRBV7-6 and TRBJ2-1, with 8 bases identical to TRBD2. The junction had 8 bases not matched to a gene; V was cut back by 5 bases and J by 2 bases. In germline, CDR1 is SGHVS, CDR2 FNYEAQ. This CDR3 is built from 16 residues. The chain's CDR3 is CASSVGREDAYNEQFF. Here the CDR3 DNA reads TGTGCCAGCAGCGTAGGGCGGGAGGACGCCTACAATGAGCAGTTCTTC.

This clone was observed once. V is TRBV19 and J is TRBJ1-5; D call uncertain. The V and J ends lost 7 bases and 0 bases respectively, with 7 bases between them. Looked up from germline, CDR1 is LNHDA and CDR2 is SQIVND (reference sequence). The CDR3 is 13 amino acids. CDR3 sequence: CASTAVSNQPQHF. CDR3 nucleotide sequence: TGTGCCAGTACAGCCGTTAGCAATCAGCCCCAGCATTTT.

V usage is TRBV7-9 and J usage is TRBJ2-7, with 10 bases that match TRBD2. The CDR3 totals 14 residues. J gave up 5 bases and V 7 bases, and 8 bases lay outside the gene matches. CDR1 SEHNR and CDR2 FQNEAQ come from the germline V gene (reference sequence). This chain's CDR3 is CASTLSSGSNEQYF. Here the CDR3 DNA reads TGTGCCAGCACGCTCTCTAGCGGGAGTAACGAGCAGTACTTC.

J is TRBJ1-2 and V is TRBV15; D perhaps matches TRBD1 (6 bases). CDR1 is LNHNV and CDR2 is YYDKDF in the germline V gene (reference sequence). V lost 5 bases and J 6 bases, leaving 19 bases between the germline ends. The CDR3 runs 15 residues. The CDR3 coding sequence is TGTGCCACCAGCTGGACAGAACAATCCCGGGATGGCTACACCTTC. Translating gives CATSWTEQSRDGYTF.

This rearrangement joins TRBV7-9 to TRBJ2-3, with 8 bases lining up with TRBD1. The CDR3 is 17 amino acids. V lost 2 bases, J lost 5 bases, and 12 bases stayed unmatched. Germline V gene lookup returns CDR1 SEHNR and CDR2 FQNEAQ (reference sequence). CDR3 protein: CASSLTPGRGQGDTQYF. The CDR3 DNA follows: TGTGCCAGCAGCTTAACCCCCGGCAGGGGGCAGGGAGATACGCAGTATTTT.

This chain joins TRBV4-1 and TRBJ2-7, with 7 bases matching TRBD1. Germline CDR1 reads MGHRA; CDR2 reads YSYEKL. This CDR3 spans 15 amino acids. V lost 3 bases to trimming and J lost 5 bases; unmatched junction nucleotides: 10. The CDR3 sequence: CASSQRGRMVDEQYF. The CDR3 DNA sequence: TGCGCCAGCAGCCAGAGGGGGCGCATGGTAGACGAGCAGTACTTC.

The V and J genes are TRBV18 and TRBJ2-1; D is unclear. Germline values: CDR1 KGHSH, CDR2 LQKENI. CDR3 length equals 15 residues. Deletions cut 6 bases from V and 5 bases from J, with 17 bases between. Written as DNA, the CDR3 is TGTGCCAGCTCCGGGCTAAAGGTTGACGACAATGAGCAGTTCTTC. Protein product: CASSGLKVDDNEQFF. Full variable domain (outside the CDR3, taken from reference TRBV18 and TRBJ2-1): NAGVMQNPRHLVRRRGQEARLRCSPMKGHSHVYWYRQLPEEGLKFMVYLQKENIIDESGMPKERFSAEFPKEGPSILRIQQVVRGDSAAYFCASSGLKVDDNEQFFGPGTRLTVL.

V and J are TRBV28 and TRBJ2-1, with D unresolved. CDR1 and CDR2 from the germline V gene are MDHEN and SYDVKM. The length of the CDR3 is 15 residues. V was trimmed by 6 bases and J by 0 bases, leaving 12 bases between them. For the CDR3, the DNA is TGTGCCAGCAGAGTAGACGGAAACTCCTACAATGAGCAGTTCTTC. It yields the protein CASRVDGNSYNEQFF.

The V gene is TRBV28, the J gene TRBJ2-7, with a possible D match to TRBD1 (5 bases). The V end was cut by 6 bases, the J end by 3 bases, with 12 bases between. CDR1 and CDR2 from the germline V gene are MDHEN and SYDVKM. The CDR3 covers 13 residues. CDR3 amino acids: CASSLGHDYEQYF. As DNA, the CDR3 is TGTGCCAGCAGCCTCGGACATGACTACGAGCAGTACTTC. The full variable domain, rest sourced from reference TRBV28 and TRBJ2-7, is DVKVTQSSRYLVKRTGEKVFLECVQDMDHENMFWYRQDPGLGLRLIYFSYDVKMKEKGDIPEGYSVSREKKERFSLILESASTNQTSMYLCASSLGHDYEQYFGPGTRLTVT.

In the case of this clone: Additional DNA sequences in this sample encode the identical CDR3. The rearrangement joins TRBV27 to TRBJ1-1; maybe TRBD1 (5 bases). The CDR3 runs to 13 residues. Trimming removed 6 bases from V and 1 base from J, with 9 bases in between. Germline V gene lookup returns CDR1 MNHEY and CDR2 SMNVEV (reference sequence). The CDR3 bases are TGTGCCAGCAGCTTTGGACAGAACACTGAAGCTTTCTTT. This encodes CASSFGQNTEAFF.

The chain couples TRBV4-1 to TRBJ2-1; TRBD2 agrees at 13 bases. This CDR3 is 16 amino acids long. The J segment lost 8 bases and the V segment lost 5 bases, leaving 9 bases of the junction unmatched. Germline V gives CDR1 MGHRA, CDR2 YSYEKL. The chain's CDR3 is CASSAGLAGLGDEQFF. The CDR3 nucleotides are TGCGCCAGCAGCGCGGGACTAGCGGGACTGGGCGATGAGCAGTTCTTC.

The V call is TRBV30, the J call TRBJ1-1; TRBD1 is a possible D gene (6 bases). The CDR3 has 14 amino acids. CDR1 and CDR2 from the germline V gene are GTSNPN and SVGIG (reference sequence). V was trimmed by 0 bases and J by 7 bases, leaving 15 bases between them. CDR3 amino acids: CAWSVGGVSGEAFF. In DNA, the CDR3 is TGTGCCTGGAGTGTGGGGGGCGTATCGGGTGAAGCTTTCTTT. Combining the CDR3 with reference TRBV30 and TRBJ1-1 gives the whole variable domain SQTIHQWPATLVQPVGSPLSLECTVEGTSNPNLYWYRQAAGRGLQLLFYSVGIGQISSEVPQNLSASRPQDRQFILSSKKLLLSDSGFYLCAWSVGGVSGEAFFGQGTRLTVV.

This chain links TRBV18 with TRBJ2-3, with 12 nucleotides matching TRBD2. J lost 0 bases, V lost 1 base, and 14 bases had no gene match. The CDR3 totals 21 residues. Per the germline V gene, CDR1 is KGHSH and CDR2 is LQKENI. DNA of the CDR3: TGTGCCAGCTCACCACTCCCGGGACTAGCGGGCGAACCGTCTAGCACAGATACGCAGTATTTT. Translation gives CASSPLPGLAGEPSSTDTQYF.

Only a few counts were recorded for this clone. The rearrangement joins TRBV11-2 to TRBJ2-2; 7 bases are a match to TRBD2. V trimming: 5 bases; J trimming: 6 bases; junction bases outside the gene matches: 9. This CDR3 spans 15 amino acids. Germline V gene lookup returns CDR1 SGHAT and CDR2 FQNNGV. The CDR3 DNA follows: TGTGCCAGCAGCCCGGGAGGAGGCGGACCCGGGGAGCTGTTTTTT. It translates to CASSPGGGGPGELFF.

The chain joins TRBV7-9 to TRBJ2-1, with 9 bases that match TRBD1. This CDR3 has 19 residues. V gave up 3 bases and J gave up 12 bases; unmatched junction bases: 24. Germline V gene data show CDR1 as SEHNR and CDR2 as FQNEAQ (reference sequence). CDR3 region: CASSLQGTGIRVGEDAQFF. The CDR3 coding sequence is TGTGCCAGCAGCTTGCAGGGGACAGGGATCCGAGTGGGGGAGGATGCGCAGTTCTTC. Full variable domain (missing parts from reference TRBV7-9 and TRBJ2-1): DTGVSQNPRHKITKRGQNVTFRCDPISEHNRLYWYRQTLGQGPEFLTYFQNEAQLEKSRLLSDRFSAERPKGSFSTLEIQRTEQGDSAMYLCASSLQGTGIRVGEDAQFFGPGTRLTVL.

The gene calls are TRBV6-1 and TRBJ2-7; the match to TRBD1 covers 9 bases. CDR1 and CDR2 (germline): MNHNS, SASEGT. The CDR3 runs to 11 residues. The CDR3 DNA reads TGTGCTGGACAGGGGATCCACGAGCAGTACTTC. Translation: CAGQGIHEQYF.

The rearrangement joins TRBV5-4 to TRBJ2-3; 9 nucleotides match TRBD1. V lost 2 bases, J lost 4 bases, and 5 bases stayed unmatched. Germline CDR1 reads SGHNT; CDR2 reads YYREEE (reference sequence). The CDR3 sequence is 15 residues long. The CDR3, as DNA: TGTGCCAGCAGCTTCACAGGGGGCTCCGCAGATACGCAGTATTTT. Its protein product is CASSFTGGSADTQYF.

This chain joins TRBV7-9 and TRBJ2-1; TRBD2 is a possible D gene (5 bases). Trimming took off 4 bases at V and 6 bases at J, with 10 bases between the two ends. Per the germline V gene, CDR1 is SEHNR and CDR2 is FQNEAQ (reference sequence). The CDR3 runs 13 residues. The CDR3 coding sequence is TGTGCCAGCAGCTCTAGGACTGTCAATGAGCAGTTCTTC. Translating gives CASSSRTVNEQFF.

This clone showed up just a few times. J is TRBJ1-1 and V is TRBV6-5; D remains ambiguous. The CDR3 has 16 residues. V was clipped by 4 bases and J by 2 bases, with 17 bases between them. The germline CDR1 and CDR2 sequences are MNHEY and SVGAGI. In DNA form, the CDR3 reads TGTGCCAGCAGTTCAGATAACGGGGAGGTCAACACTGAAGCTTTCTTT. It translates to CASSSDNGEVNTEAFF.

This CDR3 reads CASSLKERGSTDTQYF. CDR3 sequence (DNA): TGTGCCAGCAGCTTGAAAGAGCGGGGTAGCACAGATACGCAGTATTTT. V and J are TRBV5-8 and TRBJ2-3, with 7 bases lining up with TRBD2. This CDR3 has 16 residues. Germline V CDR1 and CDR2: SGHTS, YDEGEE. V shed 1 base and J 0 bases; nucleotides not matched to a gene: 5.

This clone was seen just once. The rearrangement joins TRBV13 to TRBJ2-1; 7 positions agree with TRBD2. Germline trimming cut 0 bases from V and 2 bases from J; bases unmatched to any gene: 7. Germline CDR1 reads PRHDT; CDR2 reads FYEKMQ (reference sequence). This CDR3 comprises 17 residues. The CDR3 coding sequence is TGTGCCAGCAGCTTAGGCTGGGGGGGGAAAACCTACAATGAGCAGTTCTTC. Its protein product is CASSLGWGGKTYNEQFF.

The J gene is TRBJ2-2, the V gene TRBV6-5; TRBD1 is a possible D gene (6 bases). The V end was cut by 0 bases, the J end by 6 bases, with 8 bases between. The germline V gene has CDR1 MNHEY and CDR2 SVGAGI. CDR3 size: 14 residues. DNA for the CDR3: TGTGCCAGCAGTTACTCAGGACAGTCCGGGGAGCTGTTTTTT. Protein sequence: CASSYSGQSGELFF.

The genes are TRBV13 and TRBJ2-7; 9 bases fit TRBD2. CDR3 length: 18 residues. The germline CDR1 and CDR2 sequences are PRHDT and FYEKMQ (reference sequence). V shed 0 bases and J 6 bases; nucleotides not matched to a gene: 15. CDR3 sequence (DNA): TGTGCCAGCAGCTTAGGCGGTCTGCGGGAGGGCCCGGGTGCCGAGCAGTACTTC. This translates into CASSLGGLREGPGAEQYF.

The chain has TRBV2 and TRBJ2-7; perhaps TRBD2 as D (5 bases). V lost 6 bases to trimming and J lost 6 bases, with 21 bases between them. The CDR3 contains 15 residues. Per germline, CDR1 SNHLY and CDR2 FYNNEI. CDR3 region: CASRGRDSEYSEQYF. The CDR3 nucleotides are TGTGCCAGCAGAGGACGGGATTCCGAATATTCCGAGCAGTACTTC. The full variable domain, completed using reference TRBV2 and TRBJ2-7, is EPEVTQTPSHQVTQMGQEVILRCVPISNHLYFYWYRQILGQKVEFLVSFYNNEISEKSEIFDDQFSVERPDGSNFTLKIRSTKLEDSAMYFCASRGRDSEYSEQYFGPGTRLTVT.

Only one count was recorded for this clone. The sample carries other DNA sequences with the same CDR3. The J gene is TRBJ2-7, the V gene TRBV7-9, with TRBD1 matching 9 bases. The CDR3 spans 14 residues. Per the germline V gene, CDR1 is SEHNR and CDR2 is FQNEAQ (reference sequence). The V and J ends lost 5 bases and 3 bases, in that order; junction bases with no gene match: 5. CDR3: CASSTPGQGYEQYF. The CDR3 bases are TGTGCCAGCAGCACACCGGGACAGGGCTACGAGCAGTACTTC. The full variable domain, completed using reference TRBV7-9 and TRBJ2-7, is DTGVSQNPRHKITKRGQNVTFRCDPISEHNRLYWYRQTLGQGPEFLTYFQNEAQLEKSRLLSDRFSAERPKGSFSTLEIQRTEQGDSAMYLCASSTPGQGYEQYFGPGTRLTVT.